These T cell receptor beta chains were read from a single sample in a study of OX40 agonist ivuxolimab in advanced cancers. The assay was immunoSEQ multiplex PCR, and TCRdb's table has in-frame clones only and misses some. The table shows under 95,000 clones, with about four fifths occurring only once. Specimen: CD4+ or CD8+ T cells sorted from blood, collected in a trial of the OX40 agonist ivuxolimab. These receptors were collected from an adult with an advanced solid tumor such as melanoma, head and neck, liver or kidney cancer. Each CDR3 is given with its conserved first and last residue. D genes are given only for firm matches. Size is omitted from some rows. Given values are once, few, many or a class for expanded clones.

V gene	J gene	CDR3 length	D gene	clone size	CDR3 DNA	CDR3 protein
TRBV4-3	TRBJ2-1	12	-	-	TGCGCCAGCAGCCAAGAGGGGTTGGAGCAGTTCTTC	CASSQEGLEQFF
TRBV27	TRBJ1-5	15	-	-	TGTGCCAGCAAACCCCAAAGTCCTAGCAATCAGCCCCAGCATTTT	CASKPQSPSNQPQHF
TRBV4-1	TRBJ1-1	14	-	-	TGCGCCAGCAGCCAAGCCAGGCCTAGGGCTGAAGCTTTCTTT	CASSQARPRAEAFF
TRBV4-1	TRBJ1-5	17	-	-	TGCGCCAGCAGCCAAGGAGGAGGCGACTATAGCAATCAGCCCCAGCATTTT	CASSQGGGDYSNQPQHF
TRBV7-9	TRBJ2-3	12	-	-	TGTGCCAGCAGCTTAGACTGGACCTTCCAGTATTTT	CASSLDWTFQYF
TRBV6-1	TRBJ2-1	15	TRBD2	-	TGTGCCACCGGATCCGGGGGGGGGTCCTACAATGAGCAGTTCTTC	CATGSGGGSYNEQFF
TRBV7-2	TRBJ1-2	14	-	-	TGTGCCAGCGACGGGACATACACTAACTATGGCTACACCTTC	CASDGTYTNYGYTF
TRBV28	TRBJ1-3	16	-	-	TGTGCCAGCAGTTTCCCAGGTCAATTGAGTGGAAACACCATATATTTT	CASSFPGQLSGNTIYF
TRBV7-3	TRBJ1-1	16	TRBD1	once	TGTGCCAGCAGCTTAACCGGCCAGGGGGTCATAACTGAAGCTTTCTTT	CASSLTGQGVITEAFF
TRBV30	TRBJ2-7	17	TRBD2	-	TGTGCCTGGAGTCGCACCATATTCGGGACGGGGGGATACGAGCAGTACTTC	CAWSRTIFGTGGYEQYF
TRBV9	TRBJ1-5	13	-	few	TGTGCCAGCAGCGACGCAGGGGATCAGCCCCAGCATTTT	CASSDAGDQPQHF
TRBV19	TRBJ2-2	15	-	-	TGTGCCAGTAGTATCGAGAGGGTAGGATCCGGGGAGCTGTTTTTT	CASSIERVGSGELFF
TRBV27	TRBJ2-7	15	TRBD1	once	TGTGCCAGCATGCAGGGGGCGGACCGCTCCTACGAGCAGTACTTC	CASMQGADRSYEQYF
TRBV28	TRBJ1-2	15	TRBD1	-	TGTGCCAGCAGTCCCGACAGGGGGCGAGACTATGGCTACACCTTC	CASSPDRGRDYGYTF
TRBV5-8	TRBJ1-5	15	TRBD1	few	TGTGCCAGCAGCCGGACAGGTGGAGGAGAACAGCCCCAGCATTTT	CASSRTGGGEQPQHF
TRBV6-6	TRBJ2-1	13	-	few	TGTGCCAGCAGCCGGAGCTCCTACAATGAGCAGTTCTTC	CASSRSSYNEQFF
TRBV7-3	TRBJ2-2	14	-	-	TGTGCCAGCAGCCCCCTACAGGGAAACGGGGAGCTGTTTTTT	CASSPLQGNGELFF
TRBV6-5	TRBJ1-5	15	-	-	TGTGCCAGCTCCAAAATACAGGGAGTGCATCAGCCCCAGCATTTT	CASSKIQGVHQPQHF
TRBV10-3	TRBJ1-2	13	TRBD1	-	TGTGCCATCAGTACCCAGGGGGACTATGGCTACACCTTC	CAISTQGDYGYTF
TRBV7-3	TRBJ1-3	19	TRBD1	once	TGTGCCAGCAGCTTAAATCCCCCCGGGACAGGGGCGTCTGGAAACACCATATATTTT	CASSLNPPGTGASGNTIYF
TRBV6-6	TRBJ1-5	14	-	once	TGTGCCAGCAGGTCGGCCCTGGGAGACCAGCCCCAGCATTTT	CASRSALGDQPQHF
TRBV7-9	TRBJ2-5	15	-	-	TGTGCCAGCAGCTTAAACAGTGGGAAGGGGGAGACCCAGTACTTC	CASSLNSGKGETQYF
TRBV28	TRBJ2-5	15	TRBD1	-	TGTGCCAGCAGTGGTACAGGGGGCAGCGAAGAGACCCAGTACTTC	CASSGTGGSEETQYF
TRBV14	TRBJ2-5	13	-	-	TGTGCCAGCAGCCAAAATAACCAAGAGACCCAGTACTTC	CASSQNNQETQYF
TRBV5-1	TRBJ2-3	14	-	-	TGCGCCAGCAGCTTGGACCTGCCCACAGATACGCAGTATTTT	CASSLDLPTDTQYF
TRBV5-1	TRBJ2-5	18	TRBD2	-	TGCGCCAGCAGCCATTCCAAGACTAGCGGGGTTTCTCAAGAGACCCAGTACTTC	CASSHSKTSGVSQETQYF
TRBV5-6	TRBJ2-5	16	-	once	TGTGCCAGCATCTCTGTTCACTCAGCTTTCCAAGAGACCCAGTACTTC	CASISVHSAFQETQYF